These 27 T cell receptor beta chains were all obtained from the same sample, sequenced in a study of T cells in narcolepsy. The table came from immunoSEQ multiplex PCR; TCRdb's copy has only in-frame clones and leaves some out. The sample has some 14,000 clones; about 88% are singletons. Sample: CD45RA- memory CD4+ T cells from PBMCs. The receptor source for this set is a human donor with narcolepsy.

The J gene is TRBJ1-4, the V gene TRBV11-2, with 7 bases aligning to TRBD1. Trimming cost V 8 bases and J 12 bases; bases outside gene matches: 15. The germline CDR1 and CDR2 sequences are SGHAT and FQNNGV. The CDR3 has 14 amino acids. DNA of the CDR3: TGTGCCAGCGGGTCCGGGACAGAGTATGAGGAACTGTTTTTT. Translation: CASGSGTEYEELFF.

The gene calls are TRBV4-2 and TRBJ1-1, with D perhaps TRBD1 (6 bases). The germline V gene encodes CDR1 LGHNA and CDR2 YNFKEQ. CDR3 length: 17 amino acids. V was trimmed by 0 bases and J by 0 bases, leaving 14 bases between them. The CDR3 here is CASSQDSPKGVNTEAFF. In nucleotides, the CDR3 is TGTGCCAGCAGCCAAGATTCTCCGAAGGGGGTGAACACTGAAGCTTTCTTT.

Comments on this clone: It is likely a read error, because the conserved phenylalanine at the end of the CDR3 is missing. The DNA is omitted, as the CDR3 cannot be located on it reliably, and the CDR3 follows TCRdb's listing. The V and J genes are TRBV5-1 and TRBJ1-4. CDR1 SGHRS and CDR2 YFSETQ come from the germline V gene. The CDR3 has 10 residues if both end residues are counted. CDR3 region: CASSSSSRGS.

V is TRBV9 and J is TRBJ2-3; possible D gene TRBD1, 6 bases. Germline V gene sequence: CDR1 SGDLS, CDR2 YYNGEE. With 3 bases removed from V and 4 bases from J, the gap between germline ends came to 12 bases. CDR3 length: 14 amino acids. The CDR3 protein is CASSGGGYSDTQYF. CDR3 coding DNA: TGTGCCAGCAGCGGAGGGGGTTATTCAGATACGCAGTATTTT.

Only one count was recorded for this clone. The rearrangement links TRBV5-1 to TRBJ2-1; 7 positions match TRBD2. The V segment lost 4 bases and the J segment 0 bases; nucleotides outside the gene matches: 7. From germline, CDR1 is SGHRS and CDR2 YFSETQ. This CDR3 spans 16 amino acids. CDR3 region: CASSSRAGSSYNEQFF. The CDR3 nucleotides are TGCGCCAGCAGCAGTAGAGCGGGAAGCTCCTACAATGAGCAGTTCTTC. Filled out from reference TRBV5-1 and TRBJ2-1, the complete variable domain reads KAGVTQTPRYLIKTRGQQVTLSCSPISGHRSVSWYQQTPGQGLQFLFEYFSETQRNKGNFPGRFSGRQFSNSRSEMNVSTLELGDSALYLCASSSRAGSSYNEQFFGPGTRLTVL.

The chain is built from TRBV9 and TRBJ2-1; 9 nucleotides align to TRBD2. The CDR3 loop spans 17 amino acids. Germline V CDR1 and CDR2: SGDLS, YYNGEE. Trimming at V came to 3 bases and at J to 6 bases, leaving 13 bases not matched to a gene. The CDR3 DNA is TGTGCCAGCAGCGCCACCCTGATGGGTAGCGGGAGCAATGAGCAGTTCTTC. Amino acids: CASSATLMGSGSNEQFF.

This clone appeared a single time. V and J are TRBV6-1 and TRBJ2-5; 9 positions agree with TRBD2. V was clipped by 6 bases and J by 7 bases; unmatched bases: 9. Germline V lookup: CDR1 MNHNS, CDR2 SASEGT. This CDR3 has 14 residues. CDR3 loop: CASRVAGEVATQYF. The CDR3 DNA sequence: TGTGCCAGCAGGGTAGCGGGAGAAGTTGCGACCCAGTACTTC.

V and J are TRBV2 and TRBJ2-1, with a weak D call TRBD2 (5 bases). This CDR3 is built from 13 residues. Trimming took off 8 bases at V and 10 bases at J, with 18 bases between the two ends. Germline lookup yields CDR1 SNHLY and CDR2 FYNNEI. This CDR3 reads CASVEVGYYEQFF. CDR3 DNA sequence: TGTGCCAGCGTGGAGGTCGGCTATTACGAGCAGTTCTTC.

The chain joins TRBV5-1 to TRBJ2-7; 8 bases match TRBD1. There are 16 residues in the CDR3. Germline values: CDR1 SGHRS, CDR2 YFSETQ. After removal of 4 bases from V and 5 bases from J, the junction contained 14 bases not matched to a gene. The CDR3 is CASSLGGQGRGDEQYF. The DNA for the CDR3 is TGCGCCAGCAGCCTCGGCGGACAGGGAAGGGGGGACGAGCAGTACTTC.

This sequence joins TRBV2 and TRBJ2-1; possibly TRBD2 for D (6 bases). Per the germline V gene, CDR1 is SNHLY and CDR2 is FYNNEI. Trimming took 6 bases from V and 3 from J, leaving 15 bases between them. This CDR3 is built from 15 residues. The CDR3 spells CASRGLRGFYNEQFF. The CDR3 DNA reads TGTGCCAGCAGGGGATTACGGGGGTTCTACAATGAGCAGTTCTTC.

CDR3 residues: CASSRREKDQPQHF. CDR3 DNA sequence: TGTGCCAGCAGCCGCCGGGAAAAGGATCAGCCCCAGCATTTT. The V call is TRBV6-5, the J call TRBJ1-5, with D unclear. The CDR3 contains 14 residues. Germline CDR1 is MNHEY and CDR2 is SVGAGI. V lost 6 bases to trimming and J lost 5 bases, with 14 bases between them.

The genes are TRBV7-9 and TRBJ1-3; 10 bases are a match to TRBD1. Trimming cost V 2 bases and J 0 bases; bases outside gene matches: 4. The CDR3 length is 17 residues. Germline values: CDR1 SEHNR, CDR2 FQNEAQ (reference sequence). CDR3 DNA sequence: TGTGCCAGCAGCTTAAGGGGGACAGGGGTCTCTGGAAACACCATATATTTT. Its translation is CASSLRGTGVSGNTIYF.

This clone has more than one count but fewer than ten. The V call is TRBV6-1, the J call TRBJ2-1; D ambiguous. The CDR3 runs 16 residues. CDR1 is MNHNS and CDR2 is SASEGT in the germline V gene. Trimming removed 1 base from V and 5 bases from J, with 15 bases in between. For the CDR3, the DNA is TGTGCCAGCAGTGAAGGGCCCTCGATGATCCACAATGAGCAGTTCTTC. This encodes CASSEGPSMIHNEQFF.

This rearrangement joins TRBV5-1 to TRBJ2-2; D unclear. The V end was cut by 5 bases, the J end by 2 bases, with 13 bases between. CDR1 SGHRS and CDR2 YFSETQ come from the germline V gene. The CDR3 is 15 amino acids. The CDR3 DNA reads TGCGCCAGCAGGTATGGGCCAATTAACACCGGGGAGCTGTTTTTT. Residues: CASRYGPINTGELFF.

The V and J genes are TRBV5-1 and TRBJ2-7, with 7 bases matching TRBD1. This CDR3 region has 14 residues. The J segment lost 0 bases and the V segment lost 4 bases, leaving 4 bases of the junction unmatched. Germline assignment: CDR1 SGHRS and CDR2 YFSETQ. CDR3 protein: CASSVDRVSYEQYF. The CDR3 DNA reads TGCGCCAGCAGCGTCGACAGGGTCTCCTACGAGCAGTACTTC.

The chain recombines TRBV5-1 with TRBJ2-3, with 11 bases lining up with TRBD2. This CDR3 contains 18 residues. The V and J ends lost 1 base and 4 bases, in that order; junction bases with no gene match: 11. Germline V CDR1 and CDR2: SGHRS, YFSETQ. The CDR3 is CASSLTGTSGGRADTQYF. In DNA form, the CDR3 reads TGCGCCAGCAGCTTGACCGGGACTAGCGGAGGAAGGGCAGATACGCAGTATTTT.

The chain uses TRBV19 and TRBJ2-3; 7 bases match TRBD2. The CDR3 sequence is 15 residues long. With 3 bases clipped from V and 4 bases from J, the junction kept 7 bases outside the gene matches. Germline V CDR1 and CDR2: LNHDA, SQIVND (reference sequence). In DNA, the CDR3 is TGTGCCAGTAGTATTCGAGCGGGGAGGGCAGATACGCAGTATTTT. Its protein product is CASSIRAGRADTQYF.

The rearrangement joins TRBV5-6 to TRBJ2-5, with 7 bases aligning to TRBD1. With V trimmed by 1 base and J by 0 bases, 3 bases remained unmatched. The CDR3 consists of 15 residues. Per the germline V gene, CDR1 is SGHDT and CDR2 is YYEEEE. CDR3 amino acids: CASSLLGTDQETQYF. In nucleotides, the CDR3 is TGTGCCAGCAGCTTGTTGGGGACAGACCAAGAGACCCAGTACTTC. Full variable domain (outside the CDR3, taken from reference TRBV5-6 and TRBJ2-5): DAGVTQSPTHLIKTRGQQVTLRCSPKSGHDTVSWYQQALGQGPQFIFQYYEEEERQRGNFPDRFSGHQFPNYSSELNVNALLLGDSALYLCASSLLGTDQETQYFGPGTRLLVL.

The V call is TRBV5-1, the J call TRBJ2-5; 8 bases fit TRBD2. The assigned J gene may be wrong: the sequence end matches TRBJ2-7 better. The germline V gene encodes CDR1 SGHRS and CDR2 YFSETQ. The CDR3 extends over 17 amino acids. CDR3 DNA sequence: TGCGCCAGCAGCTTGGAGGGGCGAGCGGGAGCCCTCCTCGAGCAGTACTTC. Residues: CASSLEGRAGALLEQYF.

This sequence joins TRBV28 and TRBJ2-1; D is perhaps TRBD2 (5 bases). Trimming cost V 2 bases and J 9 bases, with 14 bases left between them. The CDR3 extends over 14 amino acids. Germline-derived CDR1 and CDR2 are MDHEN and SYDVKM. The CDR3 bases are TGTGCCAGCAGTTTAGGGAGCTCATATAGTGAGCAGTTCTTC. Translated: CASSLGSSYSEQFF.

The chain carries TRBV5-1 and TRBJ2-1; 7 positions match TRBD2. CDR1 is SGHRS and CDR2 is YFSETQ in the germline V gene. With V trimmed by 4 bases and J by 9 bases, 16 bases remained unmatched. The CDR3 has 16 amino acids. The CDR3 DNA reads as TGCGCCAGCAGCGACCCGCTAGCGGCAGCATTGTTTGAGCAGTTCTTC. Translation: CASSDPLAAALFEQFF.

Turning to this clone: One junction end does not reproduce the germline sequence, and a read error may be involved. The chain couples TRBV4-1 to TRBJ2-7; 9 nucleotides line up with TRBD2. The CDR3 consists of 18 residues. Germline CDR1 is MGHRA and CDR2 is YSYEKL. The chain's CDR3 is CASRQEQAGGRPAYEQYF. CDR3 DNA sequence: TGCGCCAGCAGACAAGAACAAGCGGGAGGCCGACCCGCCTACGAGCAGTACTTC.

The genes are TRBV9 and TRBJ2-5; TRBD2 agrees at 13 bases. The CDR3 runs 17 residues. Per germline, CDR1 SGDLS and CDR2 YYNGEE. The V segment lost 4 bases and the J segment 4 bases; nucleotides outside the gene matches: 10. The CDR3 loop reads CASSPPPGLAGLETQYF. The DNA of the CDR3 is TGTGCCAGCAGCCCACCTCCGGGACTAGCGGGACTAGAGACCCAGTACTTC.

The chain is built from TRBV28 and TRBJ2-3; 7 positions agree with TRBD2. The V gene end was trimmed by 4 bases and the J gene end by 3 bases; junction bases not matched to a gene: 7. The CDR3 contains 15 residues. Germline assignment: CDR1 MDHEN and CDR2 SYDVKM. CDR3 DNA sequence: TGTGCCAGCAGTTCGTTTAGGGGAGGGACAGATACGCAGTATTTT. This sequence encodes CASSSFRGGTDTQYF.

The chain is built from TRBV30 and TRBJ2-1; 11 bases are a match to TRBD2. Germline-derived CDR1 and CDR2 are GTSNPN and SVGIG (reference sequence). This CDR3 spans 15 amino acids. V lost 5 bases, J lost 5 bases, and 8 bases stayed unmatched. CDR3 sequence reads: CAWATLAGGHNEQFF. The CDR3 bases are TGTGCCTGGGCGACGCTAGCGGGAGGACACAATGAGCAGTTCTTC.

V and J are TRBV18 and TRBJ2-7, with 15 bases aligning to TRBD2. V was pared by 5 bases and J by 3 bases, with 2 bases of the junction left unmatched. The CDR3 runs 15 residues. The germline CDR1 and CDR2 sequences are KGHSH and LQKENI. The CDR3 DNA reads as TGTGCCAGCTCAGAGGGACTAGCGGGAGGCTACGAGCAGTACTTC. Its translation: CASSEGLAGGYEQYF.

CDR3 region: CATTDLARQETQYF. As DNA, the CDR3 is TGTGCCACCACCGACCTAGCGCGCCAAGAGACCCAGTACTTC. The chain couples TRBV7-9 to TRBJ2-5; a possible D gene is TRBD2 (6 bases). V lost 10 bases and J 1 base, leaving 16 bases between the germline ends. Germline values: CDR1 SEHNR, CDR2 FQNEAQ (reference sequence). The CDR3 has 14 amino acids.